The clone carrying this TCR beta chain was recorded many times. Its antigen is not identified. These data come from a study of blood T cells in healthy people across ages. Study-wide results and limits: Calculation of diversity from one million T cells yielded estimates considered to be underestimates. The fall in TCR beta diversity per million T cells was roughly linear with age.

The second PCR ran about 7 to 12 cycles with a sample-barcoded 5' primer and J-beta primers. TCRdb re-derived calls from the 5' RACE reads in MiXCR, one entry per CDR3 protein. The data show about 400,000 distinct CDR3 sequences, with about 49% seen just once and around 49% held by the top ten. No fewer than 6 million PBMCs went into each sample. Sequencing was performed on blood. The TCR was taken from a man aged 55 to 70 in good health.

Written as DNA, the CDR3 is TGTGCCAGCAGCTTAGGGTATTCGGGAGACTACGAGCAGTACTTC. Translation gives CASSLGYSGDYEQYF. This sequence joins TRBV13 and TRBJ2-7; the D gene is possibly TRBD2 (6 bases). The CDR3 covers 15 residues. Trimming cost V 0 bases and J 3 bases, with 12 bases left between them. Germline V lookup: CDR1 PRHDT, CDR2 FYEKMQ (reference sequence).